This T cell receptor (beta chain) appears in the sequencing data of a study of early T cells in non-severe SARS-CoV-2 infection (dated by TCRdb to about 2021). Some background on the complete study: Bulk RNA from unsorted whole blood was used for TCR sequencing, so alpha and beta chains could not be paired.

Trimming at the junction amounts to 5 bases on V and 7 bases on J, and the germline ends lie 12 bases apart. Sequences MDHEN (CDR1) and SYDVKM (CDR2) are obtained from the germline V gene. Including the terminal cysteine and phenylalanine, the CDR3 comprises 13 residues. Just the 39-base CDR3 DNA is kept, in frame starting at base 1. Libraries were constructed by 5' RACE. The sequencing machine was a NextSeq 500. The TCR library protocol attached unique molecular identifiers to individual cDNA molecules to correct for sequencing error and PCR bias. Both TCR alpha and beta chains were sequenced, and tight co-correlation was observed between alpha and beta sequence abundances in each sample. Processing in the source paper ran as follows. V gene, J gene and CDR3 annotation of TCR sequences was performed with Decombinator V4. TCRs were defined as expanded if a significant change between any two time points was detected under a Poisson model with p below 0.0001. TCR abundances were normalised to the total number of TCRs sequenced in each sample and reported as counts per million. TRAV1-2 paired with TRAJ12, TRAJ20 or TRAJ33 defined MAIT TCRs, while TRAV10 paired with TRAJ18 defined iNKT TCRs. VDJdb, accessed 1 November 2021, was searched for CMV, EBV and SARS-CoV-2 annotated TCRs, with TCRs annotated for multiple antigens excluded. The public reads were quality trimmed at Q25 with fastp and then assembled into clones with MiXCR by TCRdb, keeping productive beta chains. Rows merge per CDR3 protein into single entries with the most common DNA and genes. It is TCRdb's table, rather than the study itself, that gives the V and J calls and clone size. The sample table contains 80,000 or so distinct CDR3 sequences; only one count was recorded for roughly a sixth of them. The top ten constitute roughly 12% of the sample.

Paper-wide results and their limitations: Matching against VDJdb was skewed toward anti-spike CD8 responses, likely underestimated virus-specific expansions, and missed private and CD4 specificities.

A case-control design nested within a healthcare worker cohort in London, UK, was used, with weekly nasopharyngeal swab PCR tests and blood sampling performed. Between 23 and 31 March 2020, the week of the UK lockdown, healthcare workers were enrolled and then followed up weekly for as long as 16 weeks. This clonotype was counted many times. It has no known antigen specificity. Base qualities are not provided; no much larger clone lies one nucleotide away. Sequencing input: whole blood. This sequence uses TRBV28 and TRBJ1-5; the D gene identity is not certain. The receptor was derived from an adult who was a healthcare worker with PCR-confirmed SARS-CoV-2 infection or an uninfected control (not recorded which). The DNA is as follows: TGTGCCAGCAGTCGCGACGGTTGGCAGCCCCAGCATTTT. Its amino acids are CASSRDGWQPQHF. With all but the CDR3 taken from the reference TRBV28 and TRBJ1-5 genes, the full variable domain is: DVKVTQSSRYLVKRTGEKVFLECVQDMDHENMFWYRQDPGLGLRLIYFSYDVKMKEKGDIPEGYSVSREKKERFSLILESASTNQTSMYLCASSRDGWQPQHFGDGTRLSIL.